The TCR beta chain described here comes from a study of control samples from healthy donors and cancer patients. Only in-frame clones appear in the TCRdb table, and some are missing; sequencing was by immunoSEQ multiplex PCR. There are some 170,000 clones in the sample; over 90% occur only once, and just over 1% lies in the top ten. This CDR3 spans 14 amino acids. Between the trimmed V and J ends, which lost 6 bases and 0 bases, there was a span of 10 bases. CDR1 is KGHSH, CDR2 LQKENI, per germline. Input material: blood. The receptor was isolated from a woman aged 30 to 39 in good health. The V call is TRBV18, the J call TRBJ2-3, with D possibly TRBD2 on 5 matching bases. CDR3 loop: CASSQGSSTDTQYF. CDR3 nucleotides: TGTGCCAGCTCCCAAGGGAGTAGCACAGATACGCAGTATTTT.